This T cell receptor beta chain originates from a study of post-analysis software for immune sequencing data. To note about this clonotype: The antigen remains unidentified.

Study findings and constraints: Roughly five TRBV segments occurring more often in patients than controls included TRBV5-6, TRBV5-1 and TRBV20-1.

The authors incorporated unique molecular identifiers into the TCR beta cDNA libraries. From the PCR reads, TCRdb called clonotypes with MiXCR, one entry per CDR3 protein. The sample contains 450,000 to 650,000 distinct CDR3 sequences, 44% of which appear only once. This CDR3 contains 13 residues. From germline, CDR1 is SGHRS and CDR2 YFSETQ. V gave up 2 bases and J gave up 7 bases, with 9 bases separating them. This rearrangement joins TRBV5-1 to TRBJ2-2; D gene ambiguous. The receptor comes from a girl between 5 and 17 years old with multiple sclerosis. Sequencing was carried out using blood. CDR3: CASSFGRDGELFF. For the CDR3, the DNA is TGCGCCAGCAGCTTTGGACGAGACGGGGAGCTGTTTTTT.